These T cell receptor beta chains were read from a single sample in a study of OX40 agonist ivuxolimab in advanced cancers. The table came from immunoSEQ multiplex PCR; TCRdb's copy has only in-frame clones and leaves some out. The repertoire includes 26,000 or so clones, over 70% of them detected once, and roughly 14% sits in the top ten. The input for sequencing was CD4+ or CD8+ T cells sorted from blood, taken in a trial of the OX40 agonist ivuxolimab. The receptors here all came from an adult with an advanced solid tumor such as melanoma, head and neck, liver or kidney cancer. CDR3s include the opening cysteine and the closing phenylalanine or tryptophan. D genes are given only for firm matches. Expanded clones get a size class; other rows say once, few or many, or leave the size out.

abundance,j_gene,d_gene,v_gene,CDR3nt,CDR3aa
-,TRBJ1-2,-,TRBV4-2,TGTGCCAGCAGCCAAGTAAGTCAATCCAACTATGGCTACACCTTC,CASSQVSQSNYGYTF
-,TRBJ1-4,-,TRBV11-2,TGTGCCAGCAGCTTAGATGGCAGGGGCGGGAATGAAAAACTGTTTTTT,CASSLDGRGGNEKLFF
-,TRBJ1-1,-,TRBV6-6,TGTGCCAGCAGCCCTCAGGAGGGGACCAACACTGAAGCTTTCTTT,CASSPQEGTNTEAFF
once,TRBJ2-3,TRBD2,TRBV10-3,TGTGCCATCAGTGTAGCGGGGGGGCCCGAACTAGATACGCAGTATTTT,CAISVAGGPELDTQYF
-,TRBJ1-6,-,TRBV27,TGTGCCAGCAGCCGGACAGAGTATAATTCACCCCTCCACTTT,CASSRTEYNSPLHF
-,TRBJ2-7,-,TRBV4-2,TGTGCCAGCAGCCCTAGGGTACTTCAGGGAGGAACCTACGAGCAGTACTTC,CASSPRVLQGGTYEQYF
-,TRBJ1-1,TRBD1,TRBV12-5,TGTGCTAGTGGTTTGGCTCTCGGGACAGGGGACACTGAAGCTTTCTTT,CASGLALGTGDTEAFF
few,TRBJ1-6,-,TRBV9,TGTGCCAGCAGCGTGGACCCAGACGGTTCACCCCTCCACTTT,CASSVDPDGSPLHF
few,TRBJ2-7,TRBD1,TRBV19,TGTGCCACCCGGGGACAGGGGGCGTTCGAGCAGTACTTC,CATRGQGAFEQYF
-,TRBJ2-3,TRBD1,TRBV19,TGTGCCAGTAGCAGGACAGGGGGCTCAGATACGCAGTATTTT,CASSRTGGSDTQYF
-,TRBJ2-3,-,TRBV6-6,TGTGCCAGCAGTTACTCGAGAATAGATACGCAGTATTTT,CASSYSRIDTQYF
once,TRBJ2-5,-,TRBV7-2,TGTGCCAGCAGCCTCCTCAACGGCAGGGAGGAGACCCAGTACTTC,CASSLLNGREETQYF
-,TRBJ1-1,-,TRBV5-1,TGCGCCAGCAGCTTGGCCACAGGTCTGAACACTGAAGCTTTCTTT,CASSLATGLNTEAFF
-,TRBJ1-1,-,TRBV19,TGTGCCAGTCGACAGGCGACTGAAGCTTTCTTT,CASRQATEAFF
-,TRBJ1-5,-,TRBV5-1,TGCGCCAGCAGCTTATGGACCGGGGGTCAGCCCCAGCATTTT,CASSLWTGGQPQHF
-,TRBJ2-7,-,TRBV21-1,TGTGCCAGCAGCAACAGGTCAGTAAGCTCCTACGAGCAGTACTTC,CASSNRSVSSYEQYF
-,TRBJ2-7,-,TRBV7-2,TGTGCCAGCAGCCCACAAGGGACCCCCGGTTTGGGTGGCGAGCAGTACTTC,CASSPQGTPGLGGEQYF
medium-sized,TRBJ2-4,-,TRBV10-3,TGTGCCATCAGTGTTGAAGGACGGCAGAACATTCAGTACTTC,CAISVEGRQNIQYF
-,TRBJ2-6,TRBD2,TRBV12-5,TGTGCTAGTGGTCCGGGGGGGACCTCTGGGGCCAACGTCCTGACTTTC,CASGPGGTSGANVLTF
-,TRBJ2-5,-,TRBV5-1,TGCGCCAGCAGCTTACAGGGGAGGCAAGAGACCCAGTACTTC,CASSLQGRQETQYF
-,TRBJ2-3,-,TRBV4-1,TGCGCCAGCAGCCAGATAGACCTAATCGCCACAGATACGCAGTATTTT,CASSQIDLIATDTQYF
few,TRBJ2-3,TRBD2,TRBV4-3,TGCGCCAGCAGCCAAACTAGCGGGGGGCTGGGGGCAGATACGCAGTATTTT,CASSQTSGGLGADTQYF
-,TRBJ1-1,-,TRBV6-5,TGTGCCAGCAGAACCTCGGGTGGGGGCACTGAAGCTTTCTTT,CASRTSGGGTEAFF
-,TRBJ2-1,-,TRBV6-5,TGTGCCAGCAGCCCGACCGGATCGGGGCAGTTCTTC,CASSPTGSGQFF
-,TRBJ1-1,TRBD1,TRBV7-2,TGTGCCAGCAGCCCGACAGGGCTTACTGAAGCTTTCTTT,CASSPTGLTEAFF
-,TRBJ2-7,-,TRBV11-1,TGTGCCAGCAGCTTAGCGCCCGCCCACGGGGAGCAGTACTTC,CASSLAPAHGEQYF
-,TRBJ2-3,-,TRBV25-1,TGTGCCAGCAGTCCCACGAGGGGAATGAGCACAGATACGCAGTATTTT,CASSPTRGMSTDTQYF
-,TRBJ1-4,-,TRBV14,TGTGCCAGCAGCCAAGTTAATGAAAAACTGTTTTTT,CASSQVNEKLFF
-,TRBJ1-2,TRBD1,TRBV30,TGTGCCAACTCTCCAGGGGGGGGCTACACCTTC,CANSPGGGYTF